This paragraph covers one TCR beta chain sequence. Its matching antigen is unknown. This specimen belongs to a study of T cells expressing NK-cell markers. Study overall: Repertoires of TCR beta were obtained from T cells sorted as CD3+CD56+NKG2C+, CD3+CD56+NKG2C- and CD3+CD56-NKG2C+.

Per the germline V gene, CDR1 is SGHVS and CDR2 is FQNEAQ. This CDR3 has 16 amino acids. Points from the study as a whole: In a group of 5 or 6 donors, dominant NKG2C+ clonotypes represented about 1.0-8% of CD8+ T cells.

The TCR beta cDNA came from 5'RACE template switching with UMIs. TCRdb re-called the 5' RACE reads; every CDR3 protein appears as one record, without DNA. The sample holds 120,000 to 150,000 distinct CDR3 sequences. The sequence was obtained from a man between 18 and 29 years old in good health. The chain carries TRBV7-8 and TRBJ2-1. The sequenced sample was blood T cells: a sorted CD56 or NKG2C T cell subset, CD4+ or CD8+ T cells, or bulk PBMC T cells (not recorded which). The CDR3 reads CASSSIDRATYNEQFF.